The next 14 T cell receptor beta chains were all read from a single sample in a study of cytomegalovirus exposure and HLA in healthy donors. Researchers ran the PCR with 60 Vbeta and 13 Jbeta primers. Some clones are missing from TCRdb's copy, which holds only in-frame ones; the method was immunoSEQ multiplex PCR. The data contain 70,000 to 95,000 clones, about 80% of them singletons. Sequences were obtained from PBMCs. Receptors originate from a man in his thirties or forties in good health and CMV-seropositive.

The chain links TRBV7-2 to TRBJ1-2, with D perhaps matching TRBD1 (6 bases). This CDR3 contains 15 residues. Germline V gives CDR1 SGHTA, CDR2 FQGNSA. Trimming stripped 3 bases from V and 5 bases from J, with 16 bases between. CDR3 sequence (DNA): TGTGCCAGCAGCTTCACGACAGGACCAGGGTATGGCTACACCTTC. This translates into CASSFTTGPGYGYTF.

This clone occurred a few times. In DNA form, the CDR3 reads TGTGCCAGCAGCTTAAAGTCCACTCGGGCCAACGTCCTGACTTTC. It specifies CASSLKSTRANVLTF. The J gene is TRBJ2-6, the V gene TRBV7-9; D unclear. CDR1 is SEHNR, CDR2 FQNEAQ, per germline (reference sequence). The V gene lost 2 bases and the J gene lost 5 bases, with 10 bases spanning the gap. The CDR3 totals 15 residues. Variable domain in full (rest from reference TRBV7-9 and TRBJ2-6): DTGVSQNPRHKITKRGQNVTFRCDPISEHNRLYWYRQTLGQGPEFLTYFQNEAQLEKSRLLSDRFSAERPKGSFSTLEIQRTEQGDSAMYLCASSLKSTRANVLTFGAGSRLTVL.

The chain is built from TRBV2 and TRBJ1-4; no definite D call. Germline V CDR1 and CDR2: SNHLY, FYNNEI. The V end lost 6 bases, the J end lost 5 bases, and 13 bases lay between the germline ends. The CDR3 has 14 amino acids. CDR3 loop: CASSQQSPNEKLFF. CDR3 nucleotide sequence: TGTGCCAGCAGCCAACAGTCCCCCAATGAAAAACTGTTTTTT. Supplemented by reference TRBV2 and TRBJ1-4, the full variable domain reads EPEVTQTPSHQVTQMGQEVILRCVPISNHLYFYWYRQILGQKVEFLVSFYNNEISEKSEIFDDQFSVERPDGSNFTLKIRSTKLEDSAMYFCASSQQSPNEKLFFGSGTQLSVL.

V gene TRBV5-4 combines with J gene TRBJ1-2; the match to TRBD1 covers 8 bases. This CDR3 spans 16 amino acids. V shed 4 bases, J shed 8 bases, and the junction held 16 bases outside the gene matches. Looked up from germline, CDR1 is SGHNT and CDR2 is YYREEE (reference sequence). As DNA, the CDR3 is TGTGCCAGCAGCCCCTCTGGCTCCAGCAGGGGGCTCGGCTACACCTTC. Translating it yields CASSPSGSSRGLGYTF.

The genes are TRBV19 and TRBJ2-7; 8 bases align to TRBD1. Germline-derived CDR1 and CDR2 are LNHDA and SQIVND (reference sequence). The CDR3 has 14 residues. The J segment lost 2 bases and the V segment lost 5 bases, leaving 5 bases of the junction unmatched. In nucleotides, the CDR3 is TGTGCCAGTAGTTTCGGGACAGGCCCCTACGAGCAGTACTTC. Amino acid sequence: CASSFGTGPYEQYF.

The chain couples TRBV4-2 to TRBJ1-2, with a tentative D call TRBD1 (5 bases). CDR3 length equals 15 residues. The V end was cut by 1 base, the J end by 3 bases, with 12 bases between. CDR1 and CDR2 from the germline V gene are LGHNA and YNFKEQ. CDR3 sequence (DNA): TGTGCCAGCAGCCAAGGGGCAGGGCTCGACTATGGCTACACCTTC. It is translated as CASSQGAGLDYGYTF.

The CDR3 nucleotides are TGCGCCAGCAGCCAAGACTCCGGGGGGACAGGGATATACAATGAGCAGTTCTTC. Translation gives CASSQDSGGTGIYNEQFF. The gene calls are TRBV4-3 and TRBJ2-1, with 9 positions matching TRBD1. The V and J ends lost 0 bases and 4 bases, in that order; junction bases with no gene match: 10. The CDR3 runs 18 residues. Germline V CDR1 and CDR2: LGHNA, YSLEER.

The chain uses TRBV19 and TRBJ2-1; D is possibly TRBD1 (6 bases). This CDR3 is 14 amino acids long. The germline V gene has CDR1 LNHDA and CDR2 SQIVND (reference sequence). Trimming shortened V by 7 bases and J by 5 bases, and 15 bases separated the two germline ends. CDR3 nucleotides: TGTGCCAGTAAGGAATGGACAGCAGACAATGAGCAGTTCTTC. This encodes CASKEWTADNEQFF.

The rearrangement joins TRBV2 to TRBJ1-4, with no clear D. V was shortened by 8 bases and J by 5 bases, with 9 bases between the two germline ends. The CDR3 spans 12 residues. CDR1 SNHLY and CDR2 FYNNEI come from the germline V gene. CDR3 DNA: TGTGCCAGCCGGGTCCTCAATGAAAAACTGTTTTTT. Translation gives CASRVLNEKLFF.

Comments on this clone: The identical CDR3 is also encoded by other nucleotide sequences in the sample. The J gene is TRBJ2-7, the V gene TRBV27; D is uncertain. Trimming pared 6 bases from V and 0 bases from J, leaving 9 bases between. CDR1 is MNHEY, CDR2 SMNVEV, per germline (reference sequence). This CDR3 is 13 amino acids long. As DNA, the CDR3 is TGTGCCAGCAGCCTCACCAGCTCCTACGAGCAGTACTTC. Protein sequence: CASSLTSSYEQYF.

Written as DNA, the CDR3 is TGTGCCAGCAGGGAATCCGGGACAGGAAACACCATATATTTT. It codes for CASRESGTGNTIYF. This chain uses TRBV6-1 with TRBJ1-3; D may be TRBD1 (6 bases). This CDR3 has 14 amino acids. V lost 6 bases to trimming and J lost 4 bases, with 13 bases between them. Per germline, CDR1 MNHNS and CDR2 SASEGT.

This chain joins TRBV28 and TRBJ2-1, with D maybe TRBD1 (6 bases). The CDR3 loop spans 15 amino acids. Trimming removed 5 bases at V and 0 bases at J, with 11 bases between. Germline V lookup: CDR1 MDHEN, CDR2 SYDVKM. The chain's CDR3 is CASSNTGSSYNEQFF. In nucleotides, the CDR3 is TGTGCCAGCAGTAACACAGGGAGCTCCTACAATGAGCAGTTCTTC.

The chain has TRBV19 and TRBJ2-3, with 7 nucleotides matching TRBD2. CDR3 length: 16 residues. The germline V gene has CDR1 LNHDA and CDR2 SQIVND (reference sequence). V lost 4 bases to trimming and J lost 2 bases; unmatched junction nucleotides: 9. This CDR3 reads CASSNGPSGYTDTQYF. DNA for the CDR3: TGTGCCAGTAGTAATGGTCCTAGCGGATACACAGATACGCAGTATTTT.

The gene calls are TRBV10-3 and TRBJ1-6; D uncertain. The CDR3 is made up of 13 amino acids. The germline V gene has CDR1 ENHRY and CDR2 SYGVKD. The ends were cut back, 6 bases at V and 8 bases at J, with 11 bases in the middle. The CDR3 bases are TGTGCCATCAGCCCCCGGGATTATTCACCCCTCCACTTT. This translates into CAISPRDYSPLHF.